Reported below is one T cell receptor (beta chain). The data were taken from a study of identical twins. Losses at the gene ends were 5 bases for V and 4 bases for J; bases not matched to a gene: 10. Germline lookup yields CDR1 SGHTA and CDR2 FQGNSA. This CDR3 is built from 16 residues. TCRdb recomputed calls from the 5' RACE reads with MiXCR, one row per CDR3 protein. The sample gives 570,000 or so distinct CDR3 sequences, approximately 9.6% of which show up once; 2.5% to 3.5% is in the top ten. This sample was shared with a second study, whose subject was yellow fever vaccine responses in identical twins.

V and J are TRBV7-2 and TRBJ2-3; 9 bases are a match to TRBD2. The clonotype comes from a woman younger than 30 in good health. The sequencing input was PBMCs. CDR3 DNA: TGTGCCAGCAGCGCCCTAGCGGGACGGTCGGCAGATACGCAGTATTTT. Amino acids: CASSALAGRSADTQYF.